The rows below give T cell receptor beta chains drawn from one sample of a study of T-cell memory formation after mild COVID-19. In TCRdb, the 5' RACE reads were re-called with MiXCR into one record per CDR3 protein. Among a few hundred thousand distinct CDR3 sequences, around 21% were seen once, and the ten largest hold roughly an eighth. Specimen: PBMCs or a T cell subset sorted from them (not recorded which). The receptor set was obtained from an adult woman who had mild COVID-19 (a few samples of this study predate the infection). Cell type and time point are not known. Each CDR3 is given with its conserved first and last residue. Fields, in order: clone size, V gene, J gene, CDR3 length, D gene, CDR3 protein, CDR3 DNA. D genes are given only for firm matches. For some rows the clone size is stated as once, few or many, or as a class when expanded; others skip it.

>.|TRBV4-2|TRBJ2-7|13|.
CASSIQGRDEQYF
TGTGCCAGCAGCATACAGGGTCGCGACGAGCAGTACTTC
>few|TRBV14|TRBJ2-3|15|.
CASSHVGGGPDTQYF
TGTGCCAGCAGCCATGTTGGGGGAGGCCCCGATACGCAGTATTTT
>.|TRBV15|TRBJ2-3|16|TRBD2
CATSKERGVSTDTQYF
TGTGCCACCAGCAAAGAGCGGGGAGTTAGCACAGATACGCAGTATTTT
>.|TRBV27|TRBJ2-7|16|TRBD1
CASSPYQGQGPGEQYF
TGTGCCAGCAGCCCTTACCAGGGACAGGGGCCTGGCGAGCAGTACTTC
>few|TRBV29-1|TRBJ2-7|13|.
CSVVAGHSYEQYF
TGCAGCGTTGTTGCGGGTCACTCCTACGAGCAGTACTTC
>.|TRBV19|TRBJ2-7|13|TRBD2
CASSMGLVGEQYF
TGTGCCAGTAGTATGGGACTAGTGGGCGAGCAGTACTTC
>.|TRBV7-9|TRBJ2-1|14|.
CASAGMGIGNEQFF
TGTGCCAGCGCGGGCATGGGAATCGGCAATGAGCAGTTCTTC
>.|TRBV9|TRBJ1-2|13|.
CASSGTANYGYTF
TGTGCCAGCAGCGGAACAGCTAACTATGGCTACACCTTC
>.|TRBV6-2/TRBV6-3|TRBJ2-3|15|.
CASSYTSSLTDTQYF
TGTGCCAGCAGTTACACGTCGAGCCTCACAGATACGCAGTATTTT
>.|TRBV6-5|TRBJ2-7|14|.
CASSFTGQSYEQYF
TGTGCCAGCAGTTTCACCGGACAGTCCTACGAGCAGTACTTC
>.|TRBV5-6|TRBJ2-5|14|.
CASSPTSGLETQYF
TGTGCCAGCAGCCCGACCTCGGGTCTAGAGACCCAGTACTTC
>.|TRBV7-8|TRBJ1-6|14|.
CASSLDSYNSPLHF
TGTGCCAGCAGCCTCGACTCCTATAATTCACCCCTCCACTTT
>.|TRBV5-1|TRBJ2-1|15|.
CASSLLEGGYNEQFF
TGCGCCAGCAGCTTGTTAGAGGGGGGCTACAATGAGCAGTTCTTC
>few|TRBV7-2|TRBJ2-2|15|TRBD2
CASSPGLAATGELFF
TGTGCCAGCAGCCCGGGACTAGCGGCCACCGGGGAGCTGTTTTTT
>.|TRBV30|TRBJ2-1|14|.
CAWMGVSSYNEQFF
TGTGCCTGGATGGGGGTGAGCTCCTACAATGAGCAGTTCTTC
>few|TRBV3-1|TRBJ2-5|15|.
CASSQEPGGPETQYF
TGTGCCAGCAGCCAAGAACCGGGGGGCCCGGAGACCCAGTACTTC
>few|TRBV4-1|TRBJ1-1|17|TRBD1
CASSQAHPGQGNTEAFF
TGCGCCAGCAGCCAAGCTCACCCGGGACAGGGGAACACTGAAGCTTTCTTT
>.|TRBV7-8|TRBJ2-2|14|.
CASSLEISTGELFF
TGTGCCAGCAGCTTAGAGATCAGCACCGGGGAGCTGTTTTTT
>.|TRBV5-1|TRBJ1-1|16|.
CASSSSYSGTNTEAFF
TGCGCCAGCAGCTCCTCATATTCAGGGACGAACACTGAAGCTTTCTTT
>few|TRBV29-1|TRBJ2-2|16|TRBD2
CSVTSGRATDTGELFF
TGCAGCGTCACTAGCGGGAGGGCGACAGACACCGGGGAGCTGTTTTTT
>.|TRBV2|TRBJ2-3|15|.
CASSKSQGFTDTQYF
TGTGCCAGCAGTAAAAGTCAGGGTTTCACAGATACGCAGTATTTT
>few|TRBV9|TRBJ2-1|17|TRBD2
CASSFQTSGRLYNEQFF
TGTGCCAGCAGCTTTCAGACTAGCGGGAGACTCTACAATGAGCAGTTCTTC